This T cell receptor beta chain was obtained from a study of blood T cell repertoires in COVID-19. Study details: Samples taken during acute and convalescent COVID-19 were collected in the United States, Italy and Spain.

Generated by immunoSEQ multiplex PCR, the TCRdb table keeps only in-frame clones and is missing some. The repertoire holds 98,000 or so clones, with around 90% as singletons. The CDR3 length is 15 residues. Looked up from germline, CDR1 is LGHNT and CDR2 is FRNRAP. Losses at the gene ends were 6 bases for V and 4 bases for J; bases not matched to a gene: 6. Seattle's enrolled individuals joined amid active infection and were then monitored longitudinally. The receptor was isolated from a man in his 60s with COVID-19, enrolled during active disease. The chain couples TRBV12-5 to TRBJ1-1; 12 positions agree with TRBD1. The sequencing sample was made of peripheral blood. The CDR3 DNA follows: TGTGCTAGTGGACCGGGACAGGGGGCGATCACTGAAGCTTTCTTT. This gives the protein CASGPGQGAITEAFF.